This TCR beta chain was profiled in a study of OX40 agonist ivuxolimab in advanced cancers. About the study as a whole: Ivuxolimab was an agonistic, fully human IgG2 monoclonal antibody directed against OX40 (CD134), a costimulatory receptor. Intravenous ivuxolimab was administered to patients every 2 weeks at six dose levels: 0.01, 0.1, 0.3, 1.5, 3 and 10 mg/kg. Of the approximately 50 dose-escalation patients, hepatocellular carcinoma was present in about 20, melanoma in roughly 15, renal cell carcinoma in 9 and head and neck cancer in 9. In the dose-escalation cohort, approximately 82% of patients were male, and the mean age was approximately 60 years, with a range of 23 to 79. Prior anti-PD-1, anti-PD-L1 or anti-CTLA-4 therapy was permitted, and about two fifths of dose-escalation patients had received checkpoint inhibitors. Partial responses occurred in three dose-escalation patients: two with cutaneous melanoma and one with hepatocellular carcinoma. Peripheral TCRbeta sequencing aimed to test whether ivuxolimab altered TCR sequence diversity and caused clonal T-cell expansion. The paper covers the monotherapy dose-escalation part of the phase I ivuxolimab trial, which included N ≈ 52 patients.

The germline V gene supplies CDR1 SGDLS and CDR2 YYNGEE. Here V drops 3 bases and J drops 6 bases, and the junction holds 10 bases not matched to any gene. The CDR3 measures 16 amino acids from cysteine to phenylalanine. Only the CDR3 DNA is retained, 48 bases long and in frame from the first base. Genomic DNA was isolated from the sorted cells so that the TCRbeta CDR3 region could be sequenced. The immunoSEQ Assay was used to sequence the TCRbeta CDR3 regions. TCRdb took over this immuneACCESS table, retaining in-frame rearrangements with V and J assigned. Such tables are incomplete; in checked studies, under half of the missing clones stem from an unresolved V gene, and the remainder is unexplained. Present in this sample are 90,000 to 100,000 clones, about nine tenths of which were seen just once. About 0.8% of the sample lies in the top ten. The trial excluded patients who had a history of autoimmune disease or were on systemic immunosuppression. Peripheral blood for TCR sequencing was collected from all dose cohorts at baseline, on cycle 4 day 1, and on cycle 7 day 1. Samples were obtained from an open-label, multicenter, first-in-human phase I dose-escalation trial of ivuxolimab. Adults with locally advanced or metastatic melanoma, renal cell carcinoma, hepatocellular carcinoma or head and neck squamous cell carcinoma were enrolled in the trial. Before TCR sequencing, CD4+ T cells and CD8+ T cells were sorted from peripheral blood as separate populations.

Summary of the overall study and its limitations: Low levels of normalized T-cell clonal expansion were also seen in some nonresponding patients. At doses of 0.1 to 3.0 mg/kg, clonal expansion of both CD4+ and CD8+ T cells in blood was seen between baseline and week 6. In partial responders in the 0.1-3.0 mg/kg groups, normalized peripheral clonal expansion was found to be among the lowest, especially among CD8+ T cells. After ivuxolimab, more expanded clones were found on average in CD8+ T cells than in CD4+ T cells. Which antigens the clonally expanded peripheral T cells were specific for was not determined.

This clone showed up just once. The antigen this receptor binds is unknown. It has no much larger one-base neighbor in the sample; base qualities were not kept. The starting material was CD4+ or CD8+ T cells sorted from blood, obtained in a trial of the OX40 agonist ivuxolimab. This TCR derives from an adult with an advanced solid tumor such as melanoma, head and neck, liver or kidney cancer. Recombination linked TRBV9 to TRBJ1-5, with 9 central nucleotides matching TRBD1. For the CDR3, the sequence is CASSEGTGREGQPQHF. The sequence in DNA is TGTGCCAGCAGCGAGGGGACAGGGAGGGAAGGTCAGCCCCAGCATTTT. Beyond the CDR3, the reference TRBV9 and TRBJ1-5 genes provide the residues; the full variable domain reads: DSGVTQTPKHLITATGQRVTLRCSPRSGDLSVYWYQQSLDQGLQFLIQYYNGEERAKGNILERFSAQQFPDLHSELNLSSLELGDSALYFCASSEGTGREGQPQHFGDGTRLSIL.